This T cell receptor (beta chain) was documented in a study of early T cells in non-severe SARS-CoV-2 infection. Background on the study: Sequencing of unsorted whole blood was done on bulk RNA, leaving chains unpaired. Study-level results: Comparison of clonotypes with VDJdb favored anti-spike CD8 responses while missing private and CD4 specificities.

cDNA molecules, individually, were tagged with unique molecular identifiers. TCRdb reanalysed the 5' RACE reads using MiXCR and keeps one entry per CDR3 protein. The data hold just under 65,000 distinct CDR3 sequences, with around 11% observed a single time. V gave up 4 bases and J gave up 1 base, with 11 bases separating them. There are 14 residues in the CDR3. The germline V gene has CDR1 KGHSY and CDR2 FQNENV. This clonotype was seen many times. The antigen is unknown. The material was whole blood, obtained at baseline. The rearrangement joins TRBV16 to TRBJ2-7; D is perhaps TRBD1 or TRBD2 (6 bases each). This clonotype was sampled from an adult who was a healthcare worker with PCR-confirmed SARS-CoV-2 infection or an uninfected control (not recorded which). The CDR3, as DNA: TGTGCCAGCAGCCTGAGGGGGGATTCCTACGAGCAGTACTTC. Its protein product is CASSLRGDSYEQYF.